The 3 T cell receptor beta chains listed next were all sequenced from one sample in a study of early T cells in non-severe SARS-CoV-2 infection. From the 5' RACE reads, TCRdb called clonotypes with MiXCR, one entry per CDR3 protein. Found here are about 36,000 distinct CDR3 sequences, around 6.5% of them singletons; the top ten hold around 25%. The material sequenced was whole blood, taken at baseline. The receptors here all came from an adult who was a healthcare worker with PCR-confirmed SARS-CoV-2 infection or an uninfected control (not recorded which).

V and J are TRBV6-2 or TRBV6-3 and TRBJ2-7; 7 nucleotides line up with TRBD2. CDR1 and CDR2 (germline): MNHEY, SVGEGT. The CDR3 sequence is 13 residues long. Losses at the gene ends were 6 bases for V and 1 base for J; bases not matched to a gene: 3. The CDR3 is CASRNGGSYEQYF. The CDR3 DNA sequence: TGTGCCAGCAGAAACGGGGGGTCCTACGAGCAGTACTTC.

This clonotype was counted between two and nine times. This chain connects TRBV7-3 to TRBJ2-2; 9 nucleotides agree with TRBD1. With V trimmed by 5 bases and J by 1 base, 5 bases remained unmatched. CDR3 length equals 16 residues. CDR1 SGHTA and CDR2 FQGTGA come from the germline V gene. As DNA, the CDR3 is TGTGCCAGCAGCGCCACAGGGGGCCAGAACACCGGGGAGCTGTTTTTT. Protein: CASSATGGQNTGELFF.

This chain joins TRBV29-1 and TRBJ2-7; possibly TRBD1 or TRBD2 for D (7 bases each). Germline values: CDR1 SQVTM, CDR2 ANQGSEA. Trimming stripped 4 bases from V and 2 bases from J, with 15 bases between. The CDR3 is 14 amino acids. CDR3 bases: TGCAGCGTTGCCACCCAGGGGGGGCCCTACGAGCAGTACTTC. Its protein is CSVATQGGPYEQYF.